This T cell receptor (beta chain) came from a study of blood T cell repertoires in COVID-19. Using immunoSEQ multiplex PCR, the repertoire was profiled, and TCRdb retains in-frame clones only, with some absent. The repertoire consists of roughly 280,000 clones, with approximately 90% occurring once and the leading ten covering 3.5% to 4%. This CDR3 is built from 13 residues. Trimming stripped 4 bases from V and 1 base from J, with 7 bases between. Looked up from germline, CDR1 is MNHEY and CDR2 is SMNVEV (reference sequence). Sequencing was carried out using peripheral blood. The receptor comes from a man aged 18 to 30 with active or convalescent COVID-19. The chain links TRBV27 to TRBJ1-1; no firm D call. The CDR3 DNA sequence: TGTGCCAGCAGTTCTGGGAGGAACACTGAAGCTTTCTTT. Its protein is CASSSGRNTEAFF.